This TCR beta chain was identified during a study of T-cell memory formation after mild COVID-19. Study-level background: Clustering of TCRs was largely donor specific.

The 5'RACE method, run with constant-segment primers, produced TCR alpha and TCR beta cDNA libraries (carrying sample barcodes and UMIs). TCRdb re-analysed the 5' RACE reads in MiXCR, keeping a single row per CDR3 protein. This table holds 80,000 to 95,000 distinct CDR3 sequences, about 23% found once. This clonotype was observed a few times. As yet, its antigen is unknown. Broader study findings: CD4+ clones that contracted lay mainly in CM and EM; CD8+ ones lay in EMRA.

Germline values: CDR1 SEHNR, CDR2 FQNEAQ (reference sequence). V lost 6 bases, J lost 4 bases, and 9 bases lay in between. This CDR3 comprises 12 residues. The clonotype comes from a man aged 18-30 years who had mild COVID-19 (a few samples of this study predate the infection). Cell type and time point are not known. The sequenced material came from PBMCs or a T cell subset sorted from them (not recorded which). The V and J genes are TRBV7-9 and TRBJ1-2, with no clear D. The CDR3: CASSLGVYGYTF. Written as DNA, the CDR3 is TGTGCCAGCAGTCTAGGAGTCTATGGCTACACCTTC.